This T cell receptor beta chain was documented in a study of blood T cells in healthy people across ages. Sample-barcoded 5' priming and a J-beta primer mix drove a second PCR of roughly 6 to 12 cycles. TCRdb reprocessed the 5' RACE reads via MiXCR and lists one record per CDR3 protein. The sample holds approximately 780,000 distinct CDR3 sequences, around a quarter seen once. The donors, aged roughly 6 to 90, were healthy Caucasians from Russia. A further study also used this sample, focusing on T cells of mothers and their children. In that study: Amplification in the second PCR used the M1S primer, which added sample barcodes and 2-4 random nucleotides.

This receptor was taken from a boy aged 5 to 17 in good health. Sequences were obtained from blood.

CDR3 in amino acids: CASSLGHPLGETQYF. For the CDR3, the DNA is TGCGCCAGCAGCTTGGGGCATCCCCTCGGGGAGACCCAGTACTTC. The V call is TRBV5-1, the J call TRBJ2-5; D is unresolved. CDR3 length: 15 residues. V was clipped by 0 bases and J by 5 bases, with 14 bases between them. CDR1 and CDR2 (germline): SGHRS, YFSETQ.